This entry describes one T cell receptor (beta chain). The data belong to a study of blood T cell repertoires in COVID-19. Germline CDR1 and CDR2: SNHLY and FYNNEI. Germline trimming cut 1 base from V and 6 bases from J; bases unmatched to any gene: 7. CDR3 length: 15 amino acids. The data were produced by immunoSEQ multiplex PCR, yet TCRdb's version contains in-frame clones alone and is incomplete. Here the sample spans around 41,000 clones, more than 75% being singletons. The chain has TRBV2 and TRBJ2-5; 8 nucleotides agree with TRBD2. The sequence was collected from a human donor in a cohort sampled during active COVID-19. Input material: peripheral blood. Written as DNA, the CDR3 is TGTGCCAGCAGTGAAGTTAGAGGACTAGCCAAGACCCAGTACTTC. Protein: CASSEVRGLAKTQYF.